The subject of this entry is one TCR beta chain. Antigen: not known. This specimen comes from a study of cytomegalovirus exposure and HLA in healthy donors. Study conclusions and caveats: An analysis that came later showed most CMV-associated TCR beta chains appearing HLA-restricted. Later genetic work tied a missense DCLRE1C variant to beta-chain V and J trimming. According to a later analysis, donors in an Asian-associated ancestry cluster reportedly had fewer N-insertions than the 666-donor mean.

This PCR relied on a set of 60 Vbeta primers and 13 Jbeta primers. Clones were read by immunoSEQ multiplex PCR, and TCRdb kept only the in-frame ones, dropping some. This sample has just under 70,000 clones; approximately 80% occur once, and the top ten carry roughly 6.8%. Germline CDR1 and CDR2: MDHEN and SYDVKM. The CDR3 totals 13 residues. J gave up 7 bases and V 4 bases, and 3 bases lay outside the gene matches. The specimen was PBMCs. The receptor's source is a human donor in good health. The chain carries TRBV28 and TRBJ1-4; the match to TRBD1 covers 7 bases. The CDR3: CASSSNRGEKLFF. The CDR3 region has the DNA TGTGCCAGCAGTTCAAACAGGGGTGAAAAACTGTTTTTT.